These 32 T cell receptor beta chains originate from one sample sequenced in a study of T cell responses to AZD1222 COVID-19 vaccine. The data were produced by immunoSEQ multiplex PCR, yet TCRdb's version contains in-frame clones alone and is incomplete. The table records around 100,000 clones, nearly 90% of them present only once. The source material was peripheral blood, sampled 28 days after the second AZD1222 dose. The receptors originated from an adult who received the AZD1222 COVID-19 vaccine.

V gene TRBV27 combines with J gene TRBJ1-1; 7 bases match TRBD1. Trimming took 4 bases from V and 7 from J; bases not matched to a gene: 9. Germline loops: CDR1 MNHEY, CDR2 SMNVEV (reference sequence). The CDR3 runs 14 residues. The CDR3: CASSSGTGVGEAFF. The CDR3 coding sequence is TGTGCCAGCAGTTCTGGTACAGGGGTGGGTGAAGCTTTCTTT.

V and J are TRBV14 and TRBJ1-2; D call uncertain. Between the trimmed V and J ends, which lost 0 bases and 2 bases, there was a span of 4 bases. Germline assignment: CDR1 SGHDN and CDR2 FVKESK. This CDR3 contains 13 residues. Here the CDR3 reads CASSQEYNYGYTF. In DNA form, the CDR3 reads TGTGCCAGCAGCCAAGAGTACAACTATGGCTACACCTTC.

This sequence joins TRBV28 and TRBJ2-2; 9 bases are a match to TRBD1. This CDR3 contains 15 residues. V dropped 6 bases and J dropped 0; count of bases not matched to a gene: 2. Germline V CDR1 and CDR2: MDHEN, SYDVKM. Here the CDR3 reads CASSRTGANTGELFF. The CDR3 DNA reads as TGTGCCAGCAGCCGGACAGGGGCGAACACCGGGGAGCTGTTTTTT. Together with reference TRBV28 and TRBJ2-2, the CDR3 gives the full variable domain: DVKVTQSSRYLVKRTGEKVFLECVQDMDHENMFWYRQDPGLGLRLIYFSYDVKMKEKGDIPEGYSVSREKKERFSLILESASTNQTSMYLCASSRTGANTGELFFGEGSRLTVL.

This sequence joins TRBV10-1 and TRBJ2-1; tentatively, D is TRBD1 or TRBD2 (6 bases each). There are 16 residues in the CDR3. The germline V and J ends were trimmed by 0 bases and 3 bases, with 12 bases remaining between them. Germline values: CDR1 WNHNN, CDR2 SYGVQD (reference sequence). The CDR3 loop is CASSESRGLYYNEQFF. CDR3 sequence (DNA): TGCGCCAGCAGTGAGTCCCGGGGGCTCTACTACAATGAGCAGTTCTTC.

The chain has TRBV29-1 and TRBJ1-3; 10 nucleotides agree with TRBD1. With 1 base clipped from V and 7 bases from J, the junction kept 7 bases outside the gene matches. Germline CDR1 is SQVTM and CDR2 is ANQGSEA. The CDR3 is made up of 15 amino acids. CDR3 protein: CSVEVGTGETNTIYF. The CDR3, as DNA: TGCAGCGTTGAAGTTGGGACAGGGGAAACGAACACCATATATTTT.

This chain joins TRBV15 and TRBJ1-5; 7 positions match TRBD1. The germline gives CDR1 LNHNV, CDR2 YYDKDF (reference sequence). V lost 5 bases to trimming and J lost 6 bases; unmatched junction nucleotides: 13. This CDR3 has 16 residues. This CDR3 reads CATSEQGRGVFQPQHF. The CDR3 DNA reads as TGTGCCACCAGCGAACAGGGGAGGGGTGTTTTTCAGCCCCAGCATTTT.

This clone was found once. The chain combines TRBV6-1 with TRBJ1-4, with a possible D match to TRBD1 (5 bases). The germline V gene has CDR1 MNHNS and CDR2 SASEGT. V lost 2 bases, J lost 8 bases, and 21 bases lay in between. The CDR3 totals 17 residues. CDR3 coding DNA: TGTGCCAGCAGTGAACCCTTAACCAGGGTGGGCGAGGAAAAACTGTTTTTT. Its protein product is CASSEPLTRVGEEKLFF.

This chain joins TRBV4-1 and TRBJ2-5; no clear D. Germline lookup yields CDR1 MGHRA and CDR2 YSYEKL. V was shortened by 1 base and J by 1 base, with 13 bases between the two germline ends. The CDR3 extends over 16 amino acids. CDR3 sequence (DNA): TGCGCCAGCAGCCAAGTTGTCTTACCGGGCCAAGAGACCCAGTACTTC. Encoded protein: CASSQVVLPGQETQYF.

The chain uses TRBV6-5 and TRBJ1-6; D not resolved. V was shortened by 5 bases and J by 4 bases, with 9 bases between the two germline ends. The CDR3 runs 14 residues. The germline CDR1 and CDR2 sequences are MNHEY and SVGAGI. The CDR3 sequence: CASSLTRYNSPLHF. Written as DNA, the CDR3 is TGTGCCAGCAGTCTAACACGTTATAATTCACCCCTCCACTTT.

The chain recombines TRBV5-5 with TRBJ2-2; 10 bases are shared with TRBD1. The CDR3 extends over 16 amino acids. V shed 3 bases and J 3 bases; nucleotides not matched to a gene: 5. Germline V gene lookup returns CDR1 SGHKS and CDR2 YYEKEE (reference sequence). This chain's CDR3 is CASSYDRGLDTGELFF. In DNA form, the CDR3 reads TGTGCCAGCAGCTATGACAGGGGGCTCGACACCGGGGAGCTGTTTTTT.

This clone was detected only once. The chain combines TRBV11-2 with TRBJ1-1, with TRBD1 as a possible D gene (5 bases). V was shortened by 1 base and J by 3 bases, with 18 bases between the two germline ends. There are 17 residues in the CDR3. Germline V gene lookup returns CDR1 SGHAT and CDR2 FQNNGV. Here the CDR3 reads CASSLVRGRFLDTEAFF. Here the CDR3 DNA reads TGTGCCAGCAGCTTAGTGCGGGGACGGTTTCTTGACACTGAAGCTTTCTTT. The full variable domain, with the rest looked up from reference TRBV11-2 and TRBJ1-1, is EAGVAQSPRYKIIEKRQSVAFWCNPISGHATLYWYQQILGQGPKLLIQFQNNGVVDDSQLPKDRFSAERLKGVDSTLKIQPAKLEDSAVYLCASSLVRGRFLDTEAFFGQGTRLTVV.

The V and J genes are TRBV28 and TRBJ1-2; perhaps TRBD1 as D (5 bases). Trimming cost V 6 bases and J 2 bases, with 13 bases left between them. The CDR3 has 14 residues. Germline CDR1 reads MDHEN; CDR2 reads SYDVKM. In DNA, the CDR3 is TGTGCCAGCAGCCCAGGGAGACAGAACTATGGCTACACCTTC. As protein: CASSPGRQNYGYTF.

The chain carries TRBV4-1 and TRBJ2-7; D might be TRBD1 (5 bases). Germline CDR1 is MGHRA and CDR2 is YSYEKL. Trimming took 0 bases from V and 5 from J, leaving 11 bases between them. This CDR3 has 14 residues. For the CDR3, the DNA is TGCGCCAGCAGCCAAGATAGACAGTTCGACGAGCAGTACTTC. Translated, it gives CASSQDRQFDEQYF.

V is TRBV6-6 and J is TRBJ2-1; D gene ambiguous. The V end was cut by 2 bases, the J end by 0 bases, with 5 bases between. CDR1 MNHNY and CDR2 SVGAGI come from the germline V gene (reference sequence). The CDR3 is 14 amino acids. The CDR3 DNA reads as TGTGCCAGCAGTTACAGCAGCTCCTACAATGAGCAGTTCTTC. Its translation is CASSYSSSYNEQFF.

The chain is built from TRBV15 and TRBJ2-7, with D maybe TRBD2 (5 bases). Trimming removed 1 base from V and 0 bases from J, with 16 bases in between. The CDR3 has 17 residues. Germline V CDR1 and CDR2: LNHNV, YYDKDF (reference sequence). CDR3 in amino acids: CATSRGLDASHSYEQYF. The CDR3 DNA follows: TGTGCCACCAGCAGAGGATTAGATGCTAGCCACTCCTACGAGCAGTACTTC.

The CDR3 nucleotides are TGTGCCAGCAGCGTAGGGGGCGGGCAGGGGTTTAACTATGGCTACACCTTC. Its protein is CASSVGGGQGFNYGYTF. V and J are TRBV9 and TRBJ1-2; weak D call: TRBD1 (6 bases). V lost 0 bases, J lost 1 base, and 16 bases lay in between. The CDR3 is 17 amino acids. CDR1 is SGDLS, CDR2 YYNGEE, per germline.

The rearrangement joins TRBV2 to TRBJ1-5; D is unclear. This CDR3 has 14 residues. Germline CDR1 reads SNHLY; CDR2 reads FYNNEI. V lost 6 bases, J lost 2 bases, and 11 bases lay in between. In DNA, the CDR3 is TGTGCCAGCAGAGGAGGGTCGCGCAATCAGCCCCAGCATTTT. Amino acid sequence: CASRGGSRNQPQHF.

The chain has TRBV27 and TRBJ1-1, with D maybe TRBD1 (5 bases). V was shortened by 2 bases and J by 4 bases, with 11 bases between the two germline ends. This CDR3 comprises 14 residues. Germline CDR1 and CDR2: MNHEY and SMNVEV (reference sequence). The CDR3 DNA reads TGTGCCAGCAGTTTAGGGGGGGTGGGCACTGAAGCTTTCTTT. This codes for CASSLGGVGTEAFF.

This rearrangement joins TRBV27 to TRBJ2-2; the D is unclear. With 5 bases removed from V and 0 bases from J, the gap between germline ends came to 10 bases. Per germline, CDR1 MNHEY and CDR2 SMNVEV (reference sequence). This CDR3 comprises 15 residues. CDR3 in amino acids: CASSAQSPNTGELFF. The CDR3 DNA sequence: TGTGCCAGCAGTGCACAGAGCCCGAACACCGGGGAGCTGTTTTTT.

The chain employs TRBV10-3 and TRBJ1-2, with no clear D. The CDR3 runs to 16 residues. Trimming pared 1 base from V and 4 bases from J, leaving 16 bases between. In germline, CDR1 is ENHRY, CDR2 SYGVKD. CDR3 in amino acids: CAISEFHRVGTYGYTF. The CDR3 DNA follows: TGTGCCATCAGTGAGTTTCATAGGGTAGGTACCTATGGCTACACCTTC.

V gene TRBV5-5 combines with J gene TRBJ1-5; no definite D call. The germline CDR1 and CDR2 sequences are SGHKS and YYEKEE (reference sequence). Trimming removed 0 bases at V and 0 bases at J, with 1 base between. This CDR3 has 13 residues. CDR3 bases: TGTGCCAGCAGCTTGGATAGCAATCAGCCCCAGCATTTT. It yields the protein CASSLDSNQPQHF.

This chain links TRBV2 with TRBJ1-2; TRBD1 might be the D (6 bases). V gave up 6 bases and J gave up 4 bases, with 15 bases separating them. CDR3 size: 14 residues. Per germline, CDR1 SNHLY and CDR2 FYNNEI. CDR3 nucleotide sequence: TGTGCCAGCAGCTCACAGGGTGTTAGCTATGGCTACACCTTC. Its translation is CASSSQGVSYGYTF.

The J gene is TRBJ1-6, the V gene TRBV5-1, with D tentatively TRBD1 (6 bases). The germline V gene has CDR1 SGHRS and CDR2 YFSETQ. The V end was cut by 1 base, the J end by 6 bases, with 14 bases between. The CDR3 runs 16 residues. The CDR3 sequence is CASSLSGAGANSPLHF. The CDR3 DNA follows: TGCGCCAGCAGCTTGAGTGGAGCGGGGGCTAATTCACCCCTCCACTTT.

V usage is TRBV18 and J usage is TRBJ1-5; a weak D match, TRBD1 (5 bases). The CDR3 runs 10 residues. Looked up from germline, CDR1 is KGHSH and CDR2 is LQKENI. Trimming pared 4 bases from V and 11 bases from J, leaving 6 bases between. The CDR3 region is CASSLGAQHF. The CDR3 DNA follows: TGTGCCAGCTCACTAGGGGCCCAGCATTTT. Drawing the rest from reference TRBV18 and TRBJ1-5, the complete variable domain is NAGVMQNPRHLVRRRGQEARLRCSPMKGHSHVYWYRQLPEEGLKFMVYLQKENIIDESGMPKERFSAEFPKEGPSILRIQQVVRGDSAAYFCASSLGAQHFGDGTRLSIL.

This CDR3 is CASSLERESNEQFF. The CDR3 DNA is TGTGCCAGCAGCTTAGAGCGGGAGAGCAATGAGCAGTTCTTC. The rearrangement links TRBV7-9 to TRBJ2-1; 8 bases are shared with TRBD2. This CDR3 is built from 14 residues. Germline V CDR1 and CDR2: SEHNR, FQNEAQ (reference sequence). V trimming: 1 base; J trimming: 6 bases; junction bases outside the gene matches: 2.

On this clone itself: This may stem from a read error, because a much larger clone lies one nucleotide away. The chain links TRBV6-2 or TRBV6-3 to TRBJ2-1, with D tentatively TRBD1 (6 bases). In germline, CDR1 is MNHEY, CDR2 SVGEGT. The CDR3 spans 15 residues. Trimming removed 4 bases at V and 7 bases at J, with 17 bases between. The CDR3 DNA reads as TGTGCCAGCAGTTTTCAGCACGAGAGGGGGAATGAGCAGTTCTTC. Its protein product is CASSFQHERGNEQFF.

V and J are TRBV5-4 and TRBJ1-1; 7 nucleotides agree with TRBD1. The J segment lost 3 bases and the V segment lost 3 bases, leaving 8 bases of the junction unmatched. The CDR3 spans 15 residues. The germline CDR1 and CDR2 sequences are SGHNT and YYREEE (reference sequence). The CDR3 here is CASSSAGGIDTEAFF. Here the CDR3 DNA reads TGTGCCAGCAGCTCGGCAGGGGGAATCGACACTGAAGCTTTCTTT.

The chain combines TRBV4-1 with TRBJ2-5, with 7 bases that match TRBD1. Trimming cost V 2 bases and J 1 base; bases outside gene matches: 4. Per the germline V gene, CDR1 is MGHRA and CDR2 is YSYEKL. The CDR3 sequence is 15 residues long. CDR3 region: CASSQTGVAQETQYF. As DNA, the CDR3 is TGCGCCAGCAGCCAAACAGGGGTGGCCCAAGAGACCCAGTACTTC.

This chain connects TRBV6-2 or TRBV6-3 to TRBJ2-7; 13 nucleotides agree with TRBD2. This CDR3 is 17 amino acids long. The germline V gene encodes CDR1 MNHEY and CDR2 SVGEGT. V lost 2 bases to trimming and J lost 4 bases; unmatched junction nucleotides: 8. CDR3 in DNA: TGTGCCAGCAGTTACCTTGGGACTAGCGGGATTGAGTACGAGCAGTACTTC. Protein product: CASSYLGTSGIEYEQYF.

This clone was picked up a small number of times. This chain uses TRBV18 with TRBJ1-1, with a weak D call TRBD1 (5 bases). Trimming removed 4 bases from V and 1 base from J, with 13 bases in between. Germline assignment: CDR1 KGHSH and CDR2 LQKENI. The CDR3 runs to 15 residues. This chain's CDR3 is CASSQSGRQNTEAFF. Written as DNA, the CDR3 is TGTGCCAGCTCACAATCGGGACGGCAGAACACTGAAGCTTTCTTT.

The rearrangement joins TRBV28 to TRBJ2-7, with TRBD2 as a possible D gene (5 bases). This CDR3 has 12 amino acids. Germline lookup yields CDR1 MDHEN and CDR2 SYDVKM. V lost 6 bases, J lost 4 bases, and 10 bases lay in between. CDR3 nucleotide sequence: TGTGCCAGCAGCCCGGACTCTTACGAGCAGTACTTC. This encodes CASSPDSYEQYF.

This chain links TRBV12-3 or TRBV12-4 with TRBJ1-1; perhaps TRBD1 as D (5 bases). This CDR3 is 12 amino acids long. V dropped 4 bases and J dropped 8 bases, with 11 bases sitting between them. The CDR3 DNA reads as TGTGCCAGCAGTTCCGACAGCCCGGAAGCTTTCTTT. Encoded protein: CASSSDSPEAFF.